This TCR beta chain originates from a study of graft-versus-host responses after intestinal transplantation. About the research overall: The study gave all recipients anti-thymocyte globulin induction, then tacrolimus and steroids for about 3 years.

TCRdb's table, derived via immunoSEQ multiplex PCR, lists solely in-frame clones and lacks some. The table shows 20,000 or so clones, with 90% occurring only once. With 2 bases removed from V and 7 bases from J, the gap between germline ends came to 18 bases. CDR1 is SGHRS, CDR2 YFSETQ, per germline. This CDR3 has 15 residues. Sequences were derived from PBMCs, sampled 350 to 400 days after transplant. The gene calls are TRBV5-1 and TRBJ1-1, with D unresolved. This receptor was identified in a human patient who received an intestinal transplant, so some T cells may come from the graft donor. The CDR3 DNA is TGCGCCAGCAGCTTAAGCCGGCAAGCGAGACATGAAGCTTTCTTT. Translation gives CASSLSRQARHEAFF. Full variable domain (rest looked up from reference TRBV5-1 and TRBJ1-1): KAGVTQTPRYLIKTRGQQVTLSCSPISGHRSVSWYQQTPGQGLQFLFEYFSETQRNKGNFPGRFSGRQFSNSRSEMNVSTLELGDSALYLCASSLSRQARHEAFFGQGTRLTVV.